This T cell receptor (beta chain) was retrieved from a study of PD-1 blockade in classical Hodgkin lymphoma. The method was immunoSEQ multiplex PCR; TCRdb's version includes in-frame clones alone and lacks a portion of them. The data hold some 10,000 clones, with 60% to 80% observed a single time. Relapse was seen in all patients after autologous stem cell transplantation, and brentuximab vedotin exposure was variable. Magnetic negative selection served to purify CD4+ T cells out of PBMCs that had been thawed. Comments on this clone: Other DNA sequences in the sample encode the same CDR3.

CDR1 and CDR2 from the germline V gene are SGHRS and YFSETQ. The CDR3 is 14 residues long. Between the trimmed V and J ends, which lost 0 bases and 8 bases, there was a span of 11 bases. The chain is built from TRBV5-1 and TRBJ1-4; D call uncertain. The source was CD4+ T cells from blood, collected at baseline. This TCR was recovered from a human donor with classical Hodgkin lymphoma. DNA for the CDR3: TGCGCCAGCAGCTTGGTAGGGAATGGGGAAAAACTGTTTTTT. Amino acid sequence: CASSLVGNGEKLFF.